This entry lists 19 T cell receptor beta chains sequenced from one sample in a study of CD8+ T cells in alopecia areata. Sequencing relied on a cDNA template that was reverse transcribed from extracted RNA. Some clones are missing from TCRdb's copy, which holds only in-frame ones; the method was immunoSEQ multiplex PCR. This sample has 150,000 to 200,000 clones; 50% to 65% occur once, and the top ten carry about 14%. Treatment described: oral pan-JAK inhibitor, 5-10 mg twice daily. This material consisted of CD4+ T cells sorted from blood, taken at week 24, from a patient treated with tofacitinib. These TCRs come from a human donor with alopecia areata.

The V and J genes are TRBV19 and TRBJ2-3; 8 bases line up with TRBD2. Germline-derived CDR1 and CDR2 are LNHDA and SQIVND (reference sequence). Trimming took 4 bases from V and 0 from J; bases not matched to a gene: 3. CDR3 length: 15 amino acids. This CDR3 reads CASSRLAGSTDTQYF. Here the CDR3 DNA reads TGTGCCAGTAGTAGATTAGCGGGGAGCACAGATACGCAGTATTTT.

The chain combines TRBV9 with TRBJ2-2, with D perhaps TRBD1 or TRBD2 (5 bases each). Between the trimmed V and J ends, which lost 3 bases and 2 bases, there was a span of 14 bases. Germline CDR1 is SGDLS and CDR2 is YYNGEE. CDR3 length equals 16 residues. The CDR3 coding sequence is TGTGCCAGCAGCGCCATGCCGGGACCAAACACCGGGGAGCTGTTTTTT. It encodes CASSAMPGPNTGELFF.

The rearrangement links TRBV6-6 to TRBJ2-5; the D gene is possibly TRBD1 (6 bases). The V end was cut by 8 bases, the J end by 1 base, with 8 bases between. CDR3 length: 12 residues. CDR1 and CDR2 from the germline V gene are MNHNY and SVGAGI (reference sequence). CDR3 nucleotide sequence: TGTGCCAGCCGGACAGTCCAAGAGACCCAGTACTTC. Amino acids: CASRTVQETQYF.

The CDR3 bases are TGCGCCAGCAGCCAAGTCGGGAACTATGGCTACACCTTC. Amino acid sequence: CASSQVGNYGYTF. The chain recombines TRBV4-1 with TRBJ1-2; no clear D gene. CDR1 is MGHRA, CDR2 YSYEKL, per germline. Trimming cost V 1 base and J 2 bases, with 5 bases left between them. This CDR3 spans 13 amino acids.

This clone turned up a few times. The chain combines TRBV4-1 with TRBJ2-1, with 16 bases that match TRBD2. Losses at the gene ends were 4 bases for V and 2 bases for J; bases not matched to a gene: 5. Germline CDR1 MGHRA, CDR2 YSYEKL. The CDR3 length is 18 residues. CDR3 sequence reads: CASSRGLAGGSPYNEQFF. CDR3 bases: TGCGCCAGCAGCCGGGGACTAGCGGGGGGGAGCCCCTACAATGAGCAGTTCTTC.

This clone was counted between two and nine times. The chain recombines TRBV4-1 with TRBJ2-7; D is ambiguous. Germline CDR1 reads MGHRA; CDR2 reads YSYEKL. The CDR3 is 14 residues long. The V gene lost 0 bases and the J gene lost 3 bases, with 9 bases spanning the gap. CDR3 in amino acids: CASSQDPGNYEQYF. The CDR3 DNA reads as TGCGCCAGCAGCCAAGATCCGGGTAACTACGAGCAGTACTTC.

The CDR3 protein is CAWSADRGRNSPLHF. In DNA form, the CDR3 reads TGTGCCTGGAGTGCGGACAGGGGGCGGAATTCACCCCTCCACTTT. This sequence joins TRBV30 and TRBJ1-6, with 11 bases identical to TRBD1. V dropped 1 base and J dropped 7; count of bases not matched to a gene: 3. Germline V lookup: CDR1 GTSNPN, CDR2 SVGIG (reference sequence). The CDR3 consists of 15 residues.

This clone turned up a few times. The CDR3 here is CASSEFRGNTEAFF. The CDR3 DNA reads as TGTGCCAGCAGTGAGTTCCGGGGTAACACTGAAGCTTTCTTT. V usage is TRBV25-1 and J usage is TRBJ1-1; no definite D call. Germline V gene sequence: CDR1 MGHDK, CDR2 SYGVNS. The CDR3 has 14 amino acids. The germline V and J ends were trimmed by 3 bases and 2 bases, with 10 bases remaining between them. The whole variable domain, filled in from reference TRBV25-1 and TRBJ1-1, reads EADIYQTPRYLVIGTGKKITLECSQTMGHDKMYWYQQDPGMELHLIHYSYGVNSTEKGDLSSESTVSRIRTEHFPLTLESARPSHTSQYLCASSEFRGNTEAFFGQGTRLTVV.

Note on this clone: This same CDR3 is encoded by further DNA sequences in the sample. DNA of the CDR3: TGTGCCAGCAGTGTCGGCACTTCCTACGAGCAGTACTTC. The encoded protein is CASSVGTSYEQYF. The rearrangement joins TRBV2 to TRBJ2-7; D call uncertain. The CDR3 is made up of 13 amino acids. CDR1 is SNHLY, CDR2 FYNNEI, per germline. Trimming took off 4 bases at V and 1 base at J, with 8 bases between the two ends.

This clone has more than one count but fewer than ten. The chain joins TRBV11-1 to TRBJ1-4, with D possibly TRBD1 on 5 matching bases. CDR3 size: 14 residues. V lost 5 bases and J lost 2, with 9 bases in between. Germline V gene data show CDR1 as SGHAT and CDR2 as FQDESV (reference sequence). DNA of the CDR3: TGTGCCAGCAGCGCCGGGACTACTAATGAAAAACTGTTTTTT. It yields the protein CASSAGTTNEKLFF.

The rearrangement links TRBV27 to TRBJ1-2, with 9 bases lining up with TRBD1. CDR1 is MNHEY and CDR2 is SMNVEV in the germline V gene (reference sequence). V shed 5 bases and J 4 bases; nucleotides not matched to a gene: 8. The CDR3 spans 15 residues. The CDR3 nucleotides read TGTGCCAGCAGTGTCCAACAGGGGGCTAGCTATGGCTACACCTTC. This encodes CASSVQQGASYGYTF.

The chain links TRBV4-1 to TRBJ2-7, with 9 nucleotides matching TRBD1. CDR1 MGHRA and CDR2 YSYEKL come from the germline V gene. Trimming at V came to 6 bases and at J to 7 bases, leaving 16 bases not matched to a gene. This CDR3 is built from 16 residues. This CDR3 is CASSLEGTGTFGEQYF. DNA of the CDR3: TGCGCCAGCAGTCTAGAAGGGACAGGGACCTTTGGAGAGCAGTACTTC.

The chain carries TRBV30 and TRBJ1-5, with 7 bases that match TRBD1. CDR1 is GTSNPN and CDR2 is SVGIG in the germline V gene (reference sequence). This CDR3 is 15 amino acids long. With 3 bases clipped from V and 2 bases from J, the junction kept 7 bases outside the gene matches. This CDR3 reads CAWSDTTGGNQPQHF. CDR3 nucleotides: TGTGCCTGGAGCGACACCACAGGGGGCAATCAGCCCCAGCATTTT.

A few counts support this clone. The chain couples TRBV2 to TRBJ2-3; D is ambiguous. Germline CDR1 and CDR2: SNHLY and FYNNEI. V dropped 10 bases and J dropped 3 bases, with 14 bases sitting between them. This CDR3 region has 13 residues. CDR3 in amino acids: CATPGVGTDTQYF. The CDR3 nucleotides are TGTGCCACCCCTGGGGTAGGGACAGATACGCAGTATTTT.

The chain combines TRBV7-9 with TRBJ1-4; D gene uncertain. V lost 2 bases to trimming and J lost 0 bases, with 7 bases between them. The CDR3 totals 15 residues. Germline V CDR1 and CDR2: SEHNR, FQNEAQ (reference sequence). The CDR3 DNA is TGTGCCAGCAGCTTACCGCTGGCAACTAATGAAAAACTGTTTTTT. It translates to CASSLPLATNEKLFF.

The chain couples TRBV7-9 to TRBJ2-5; D is ambiguous. The CDR3 totals 14 residues. Between the trimmed V and J ends, which lost 3 bases and 1 base, there was a span of 9 bases. Per the germline V gene, CDR1 is SEHNR and CDR2 is FQNEAQ (reference sequence). Written as DNA, the CDR3 is TGTGCCAGCAGCTTCTTGAGCCCCCAAGAGACCCAGTACTTC. It yields the protein CASSFLSPQETQYF.

The chain combines TRBV23-1 with TRBJ1-2, with D uncertain. TRBV23-1 is an ORF, and what it does is uncertain. The CDR3 covers 13 residues. The V and J ends lost 8 bases and 2 bases respectively, with 12 bases between them. The CDR3 region is CASDWNLNYGYTF. The CDR3 nucleotides read TGCGCCAGCGATTGGAATCTGAACTATGGCTACACCTTC.

The chain carries TRBV4-1 and TRBJ1-2; D gene ambiguous. The germline V and J ends were trimmed by 0 bases and 8 bases, with 16 bases remaining between them. The CDR3 contains 15 residues. CDR1 is MGHRA and CDR2 is YSYEKL in the germline V gene. CDR3 amino acids: CASSQDSPLPGGYTF. The CDR3 DNA sequence: TGCGCCAGCAGCCAAGATTCTCCCCTTCCGGGCGGCTACACCTTC.

The V call is TRBV4-2, the J call TRBJ2-5, with 9 bases matching TRBD2. The germline V gene encodes CDR1 LGHNA and CDR2 YNFKEQ. This CDR3 is 18 amino acids long. Trimming took 2 bases from V and 2 from J; bases not matched to a gene: 12. DNA for the CDR3: TGTGCCAGCAGCCAAAAACCAGACCTAGCGGGGAGTCAAGAGACCCAGTACTTC. Protein product: CASSQKPDLAGSQETQYF.